Presented here are 28 T cell receptor beta chains from one specimen sequenced in a study of blood T cell repertoires in COVID-19. Method: immunoSEQ multiplex PCR; TCRdb's copy keeps in-frame clones and lacks some. The sample yields some 300,000 clones, about 85% seen once. Material: peripheral blood. Receptors originate from a man aged 18 to 29 with active or convalescent COVID-19.

The rearrangement joins TRBV5-1 to TRBJ1-2, with a weak D call TRBD1 (5 bases). The CDR3 extends over 15 amino acids. Trimming stripped 4 bases from V and 0 bases from J, with 13 bases between. Germline CDR1 is SGHRS and CDR2 is YFSETQ. Here the CDR3 DNA reads TGCGCCAGCAGCCCGGACGGGGGGACTAACTATGGCTACACCTTC. Protein: CASSPDGGTNYGYTF. Based on the CDR3 plus reference TRBV5-1 and TRBJ1-2, the full variable domain is KAGVTQTPRYLIKTRGQQVTLSCSPISGHRSVSWYQQTPGQGLQFLFEYFSETQRNKGNFPGRFSGRQFSNSRSEMNVSTLELGDSALYLCASSPDGGTNYGYTFGSGTRLTVV.

CDR3 protein: CASSTYNEQFF. Written as DNA, the CDR3 is TGTGCCAGTAGTACGTACAATGAGCAGTTCTTC. V is TRBV19 and J is TRBJ2-1; D not resolved. In germline, CDR1 is LNHDA, CDR2 SQIVND (reference sequence). This CDR3 comprises 11 residues. Deletions cut 4 bases from V and 4 bases from J, with 2 bases between.

This clone turned up a few times. The CDR3 loop is CASSSFTTGGLTQHF. Written as DNA, the CDR3 is TGTGCCAGCAGTTCCTTCACGACTGGGGGCTTGACCCAGCATTTT. The chain is built from TRBV28 and TRBJ1-5; tentative D call: TRBD1 (6 bases). The CDR3 runs to 15 residues. Trimming took off 4 bases at V and 11 bases at J, with 21 bases between the two ends. Per germline, CDR1 MDHEN and CDR2 SYDVKM.

V usage is TRBV4-1 and J usage is TRBJ2-6; possibly TRBD2 for D (5 bases). From germline, CDR1 is MGHRA and CDR2 YSYEKL. The CDR3 covers 17 residues. V dropped 3 bases and J dropped 3 bases, with 15 bases sitting between them. The CDR3 region has the DNA TGCGCCAGCAGCCACCCCCCCACGGGGTTTGGGGCCAACGTCCTGACTTTC. Translated, it gives CASSHPPTGFGANVLTF.

The chain combines TRBV5-4 with TRBJ2-6; weak D call: TRBD1 (5 bases). Trimming took 4 bases from V and 0 from J, leaving 8 bases between them. The CDR3 sequence is 15 residues long. Germline-derived CDR1 and CDR2 are SGHNT and YYREEE (reference sequence). CDR3 loop: CASSARDSGANVLTF. The CDR3 DNA follows: TGTGCCAGCAGCGCCAGGGACTCTGGGGCCAACGTCCTGACTTTC.

V and J are TRBV18 and TRBJ2-7, with 9 bases aligning to TRBD1. Germline V gene data show CDR1 as KGHSH and CDR2 as LQKENI. The CDR3 sequence is 17 residues long. Germline trimming cut 4 bases from V and 2 bases from J; bases unmatched to any gene: 12. The CDR3 loop is CASSLQTGGEGTYEQYF. In DNA form, the CDR3 reads TGTGCCAGCTCACTACAAACAGGGGGCGAAGGAACCTACGAGCAGTACTTC.

This chain links TRBV20-1 with TRBJ1-1, with D possibly being TRBD1 (6 bases). The germline V gene has CDR1 DFQATT and CDR2 SNEGSKA (reference sequence). Trimming pared 4 bases from V and 10 bases from J, leaving 19 bases between. This CDR3 has 13 residues. The CDR3 nucleotides read TGCAGTGCTAATGAACCCGGGGGGCCAGGAGCTTTCTTT. Translating gives CSANEPGGPGAFF.

This rearrangement joins TRBV11-2 to TRBJ1-2; 10 bases are shared with TRBD1. After removal of 6 bases from V and 1 base from J, the junction contained 11 bases not matched to a gene. Germline values: CDR1 SGHAT, CDR2 FQNNGV. This CDR3 has 17 residues. Here the CDR3 reads CASSSPGQGFVNYGYTF. The CDR3 DNA is TGTGCCAGCAGTTCGCCGGGACAGGGGTTCGTTAACTATGGCTACACCTTC.

The V gene is TRBV4-1, the J gene TRBJ2-3; 12 positions match TRBD2. V lost 0 bases and J lost 4; bases outside the gene matches: 8. This CDR3 is 18 amino acids long. Germline loops: CDR1 MGHRA, CDR2 YSYEKL. CDR3 loop: CASSQEGASGRAPDTQYF. The CDR3 coding sequence is TGCGCCAGCAGCCAAGAAGGGGCTAGCGGGAGGGCCCCAGATACGCAGTATTTT.

This clone is a singleton in its sample. The rearrangement uses TRBV19 and TRBJ2-2; TRBD1 matches 9 bases. The V gene end was trimmed by 7 bases and the J gene end by 3 bases; junction bases not matched to a gene: 9. Looked up from germline, CDR1 is LNHDA and CDR2 is SQIVND (reference sequence). The CDR3 is made up of 16 amino acids. CDR3 bases: TGTGCCAGTAACAAAGCAGGACAGGGGTACACCGGGGAGCTGTTTTTT. Its protein product is CASNKAGQGYTGELFF.

A single count supports this clone. The gene calls are TRBV12-5 and TRBJ1-5; possible D gene TRBD1, 6 bases. Trimming left V 7 bases short and J 6 bases short, with 13 bases between. The V gene's germline CDR1 is LGHNT and CDR2 FRNRAP. The CDR3 is made up of 13 amino acids. The CDR3 region is CASAPRGSQPQHF. The CDR3 DNA reads TGTGCTAGTGCCCCCAGGGGAAGTCAGCCCCAGCATTTT.

The V and J genes are TRBV5-5 and TRBJ1-4; D is unresolved. V was pared by 4 bases and J by 3 bases, with 10 bases between. Looked up from germline, CDR1 is SGHKS and CDR2 is YYEKEE (reference sequence). This CDR3 has 14 residues. CDR3 loop: CASSPGSSNEKLFF. DNA of the CDR3: TGTGCCAGCAGCCCCGGGTCTTCTAATGAAAAACTGTTTTTT.

In the case of this clone: Relative to the germline gene, one junction end is altered; a read error may explain this. The genes are TRBV18 and TRBJ1-1; TRBD1 agrees at 7 bases. Germline values: CDR1 KGHSH, CDR2 LQKENI. The CDR3 is made up of 14 amino acids. As DNA, the CDR3 is TGTGCCACCTCACACAGGGGAATGAACACTGAAGCTTTCTTT. Its protein product is CATSHRGMNTEAFF.

This clone was found once. In DNA, the CDR3 is TGCGCCAGCAGCCAAGATTATTCCGGGGGTAGAAATACGCAGTATTTT. Translation: CASSQDYSGGRNTQYF. The chain links TRBV4-3 to TRBJ2-3, with D perhaps matching TRBD2 (6 bases). Germline values: CDR1 LGHNA, CDR2 YSLEER. The CDR3 is 16 amino acids. V was trimmed by 0 bases and J by 7 bases, leaving 17 bases between them.

The chain links TRBV3-1 (or the pseudogene TRBV3-2) to TRBJ1-2, with D possibly TRBD1 on 6 matching bases. V lost 7 bases and J 4 bases, leaving 13 bases between the germline ends. Per germline, CDR1 LGHDT and CDR2 YNNKEL (reference sequence). CDR3 length: 13 residues. CDR3 coding DNA: TGTGCCAGCACCCTGGGGGGGCCCTATGGCTACACCTTC. Translating gives CASTLGGPYGYTF.

The chain joins TRBV9 to TRBJ1-2; 11 positions match TRBD1. J gave up 7 bases and V 3 bases, and 8 bases lay outside the gene matches. CDR1 is SGDLS and CDR2 is YYNGEE in the germline V gene. The length of the CDR3 is 15 residues. The CDR3 reads CASSDPDRGQIGYTF. Written as DNA, the CDR3 is TGTGCCAGCAGCGACCCGGACAGGGGGCAAATTGGCTACACCTTC.

This chain links TRBV5-1 with TRBJ2-2; 7 bases fit TRBD1. Germline V gene sequence: CDR1 SGHRS, CDR2 YFSETQ. The CDR3 sequence is 15 residues long. With 0 bases clipped from V and 4 bases from J, the junction kept 3 bases outside the gene matches. The CDR3 region is CASSLGQGFTGELFF. DNA of the CDR3: TGCGCCAGCAGCTTGGGACAGGGATTCACCGGGGAGCTGTTTTTT. The full variable domain, with the rest looked up from reference TRBV5-1 and TRBJ2-2, is KAGVTQTPRYLIKTRGQQVTLSCSPISGHRSVSWYQQTPGQGLQFLFEYFSETQRNKGNFPGRFSGRQFSNSRSEMNVSTLELGDSALYLCASSLGQGFTGELFFGEGSRLTVL.

A single count supports this clone. The chain combines TRBV7-2 with TRBJ1-5, with no clear D. CDR3 length: 15 amino acids. V lost 1 base and J lost 0, with 7 bases in between. The germline V gene has CDR1 SGHTA and CDR2 FQGNSA. The CDR3 DNA is TGTGCCAGCAGCTTAGATCTGTATAGCAATCAGCCCCAGCATTTT. It translates to CASSLDLYSNQPQHF.

The V call is TRBV28, the J call TRBJ2-1; D is possibly TRBD2 (6 bases). With 8 bases removed from V and 2 bases from J, the gap between germline ends came to 10 bases. The CDR3 is made up of 13 amino acids. Germline V gives CDR1 MDHEN, CDR2 SYDVKM. CDR3 residues: CASGRGTYNEQFF. CDR3 nucleotide sequence: TGTGCCAGCGGGCGGGGAACCTACAATGAGCAGTTCTTC.

The rearrangement links TRBV4-3 to TRBJ2-3; the match to TRBD1 covers 12 bases. Germline CDR1 is LGHNA and CDR2 is YSLEER. With 4 bases clipped from V and 6 bases from J, the junction kept 2 bases outside the gene matches. The CDR3 consists of 14 residues. The CDR3 loop reads CASSLGQGADTQYF. CDR3 in DNA: TGCGCCAGCAGCCTGGGACAGGGGGCGGATACGCAGTATTTT.

This clone was picked up one time. The V call is TRBV7-9, the J call TRBJ2-2; D unresolved. The V and J ends lost 8 bases and 4 bases respectively, with 11 bases between them. The CDR3 runs to 13 residues. The germline V gene encodes CDR1 SEHNR and CDR2 FQNEAQ (reference sequence). Written as DNA, the CDR3 is TGTGCCAGCTCCCGGGTCCCCACCGGGGAGCTGTTTTTT. It encodes CASSRVPTGELFF.

The chain is built from TRBV20-1 and TRBJ2-7; 7 bases are shared with TRBD1. J was trimmed by 1 base and V by 3 bases; bases with no gene match: 9. CDR3 size: 15 residues. CDR1 and CDR2 from the germline V gene are DFQATT and SNEGSKA (reference sequence). CDR3 amino acids: CSASDPGTASYEQYF. The CDR3 region has the DNA TGCAGTGCTAGTGACCCCGGGACAGCGTCCTACGAGCAGTACTTC.

This clone has just one count. The V and J genes are TRBV27 and TRBJ2-3; 8 nucleotides align to TRBD2. CDR1 is MNHEY and CDR2 is SMNVEV in the germline V gene (reference sequence). J gave up 4 bases and V 6 bases, and 9 bases lay outside the gene matches. The CDR3 contains 15 residues. CDR3 region: CASSLPGLASDTQYF. Written as DNA, the CDR3 is TGTGCCAGCAGCCTCCCCGGACTAGCATCAGATACGCAGTATTTT.

The V and J genes are TRBV27 and TRBJ2-1; TRBD1 is a possible D gene (6 bases). The V and J ends lost 9 bases and 3 bases respectively, with 12 bases between them. This CDR3 region has 13 residues. The V gene's germline CDR1 is MNHEY and CDR2 SMNVEV (reference sequence). CDR3 in amino acids: CARRTEDYNEQFF. In DNA form, the CDR3 reads TGTGCCAGGAGGACAGAAGACTACAATGAGCAGTTCTTC.

J is TRBJ2-7 and V is TRBV2; TRBD2 aligns across 9 bases. After removal of 2 bases from V and 4 bases from J, the junction contained 6 bases not matched to a gene. The CDR3 totals 15 residues. Per the germline V gene, CDR1 is SNHLY and CDR2 is FYNNEI. CDR3 in DNA: TGTGCCAGCAGTGAATACCTAGCGGGACAGTACGAGCAGTACTTC. This codes for CASSEYLAGQYEQYF.

The CDR3 region has the DNA TGTGCCAGCAGCCGTGGCGGGGGGGCCGAGCAGTACTTC. Protein: CASSRGGGAEQYF. The chain couples TRBV28 to TRBJ2-7; 9 bases are a match to TRBD2. CDR1 is MDHEN and CDR2 is SYDVKM in the germline V gene. This CDR3 has 13 amino acids. J was trimmed by 6 bases and V by 6 bases; bases with no gene match: 6.

The V call is TRBV3-1 (or the pseudogene TRBV3-2), the J call TRBJ2-1, with D possibly TRBD2 on 6 matching bases. Germline assignment: CDR1 LGHDT and CDR2 YNNKEL (reference sequence). V gave up 3 bases and J gave up 9 bases, with 15 bases separating them. The CDR3 is made up of 14 amino acids. In DNA form, the CDR3 reads TGTGCCAGCAGCCACCGAGGGGAGGCTAGTGAGCAGTTCTTC. It specifies CASSHRGEASEQFF.

V gene TRBV5-4 combines with J gene TRBJ1-2, with 9 bases matching TRBD1. CDR3 size: 15 residues. The V segment lost 0 bases and the J segment 5 bases; nucleotides outside the gene matches: 5. Germline V gene data show CDR1 as SGHNT and CDR2 as YYREEE (reference sequence). CDR3 DNA sequence: TGTGCCAGCAGCTTGGGGGACAGGGTAGAGTATGGCTACACCTTC. This translates into CASSLGDRVEYGYTF.